A selection of T cell receptor beta chains follows, all from one sample in a study of cytomegalovirus exposure and HLA in healthy donors. TCRdb's copy holds only in-frame clones and misses some; the assay was immunoSEQ multiplex PCR. The sample holds 110,000 to 150,000 clones; 77% are singletons and the top ten take less than 5%. What was sequenced was PBMCs. These receptors were collected from a male donor in good health and CMV-seronegative. CDR3s include the opening cysteine and the closing phenylalanine or tryptophan. The D gene is left open where the match is weak. Clone size, where shown, is once, few, many, or a class for clones that have expanded.

v_call: TRBV27
d_call: -
j_call: TRBJ2-7
clone_size: -
cdr3_aa: CASSSNPTGLGGQYF
cdr3_nt: TGTGCCAGCAGTTCGAACCCGACAGGGCTGGGGGGGCAGTACTTC

v_call: TRBV5-1
d_call: TRBD1
j_call: TRBJ2-2
clone_size: -
cdr3_aa: CASSLGTGAGELFF
cdr3_nt: TGCGCCAGCAGCTTGGGGACAGGGGCCGGGGAGCTGTTTTTT

v_call: TRBV5-6
d_call: TRBD1
j_call: TRBJ1-1
clone_size: -
cdr3_aa: CASSPPGQVNTEAFF
cdr3_nt: TGTGCCAGCAGCCCCCCGGGACAGGTGAACACTGAAGCTTTCTTT

v_call: TRBV11-3
d_call: -
j_call: TRBJ2-7
clone_size: once
cdr3_aa: CASSKGGGSNSYEQYF
cdr3_nt: TGTGCCAGCAGCAAAGGGGGGGGGAGCAACTCCTACGAGCAGTACTTC

v_call: TRBV5-6
d_call: -
j_call: TRBJ2-3
clone_size: once
cdr3_aa: CASRADSSTDTQYF
cdr3_nt: TGTGCCAGCCGTGCGGACAGTAGCACAGATACGCAGTATTTT

v_call: TRBV25-1
d_call: TRBD1
j_call: TRBJ2-5
clone_size: -
cdr3_aa: CASSDPGQGQETQYF
cdr3_nt: TGTGCCAGCAGTGACCCCGGACAGGGGCAAGAGACCCAGTACTTC

v_call: TRBV19
d_call: -
j_call: TRBJ2-6
clone_size: -
cdr3_aa: CASSIVRQAISGANVLTF
cdr3_nt: TGTGCCAGTAGTATTGTTAGGCAGGCGATCTCTGGGGCCAACGTCCTGACTTTC

v_call: TRBV6-4
d_call: -
j_call: TRBJ1-2
clone_size: -
cdr3_aa: CASSDSTGYGYTF
cdr3_nt: TGTGCCAGCAGTGACTCAACAGGGTATGGCTACACCTTC

v_call: TRBV6-6
d_call: TRBD1
j_call: TRBJ2-1
clone_size: -
cdr3_aa: CASRDTGTGGEDEQFF
cdr3_nt: TGTGCCAGCAGAGACACCGGGACAGGGGGCGAAGATGAGCAGTTCTTC

v_call: TRBV15
d_call: -
j_call: TRBJ2-7
clone_size: -
cdr3_aa: CATSRDYTSYEQYF
cdr3_nt: TGTGCCACCAGCAGAGATTACACCTCCTACGAGCAGTACTTC

v_call: TRBV6-5
d_call: -
j_call: TRBJ2-2
clone_size: -
cdr3_aa: CASSQIRGGTGELFF
cdr3_nt: TGTGCCAGCAGCCAAATTAGGGGGGGCACCGGGGAGCTGTTTTTT

v_call: TRBV10-1
d_call: -
j_call: TRBJ1-1
clone_size: -
cdr3_aa: CASSEPETGRGNTEAFF
cdr3_nt: TGCGCCAGCAGTGAGCCAGAGACAGGACGCGGAAACACTGAAGCTTTCTTT

v_call: TRBV11-3
d_call: -
j_call: TRBJ1-3
clone_size: -
cdr3_aa: CASSPGQGWIGNTIYF
cdr3_nt: TGCGCCAGCAGCCCCGGGCAGGGCTGGATTGGAAACACCATATATTTT

v_call: TRBV29-1
d_call: TRBD1
j_call: TRBJ1-2
clone_size: -
cdr3_aa: CSVSGGAGGDGYTF
cdr3_nt: TGCAGCGTCTCTGGGGGGGCAGGGGGCGATGGCTACACCTTC

v_call: TRBV7-9
d_call: TRBD1
j_call: TRBJ2-4
clone_size: -
cdr3_aa: CSSSPGQGVGGIQYF
cdr3_nt: TGTTCCAGCAGCCCCGGACAGGGGGTCGGGGGCATTCAGTACTTC

v_call: TRBV2
d_call: -
j_call: TRBJ2-7
clone_size: -
cdr3_aa: CASTLLDASYEQYF
cdr3_nt: TGTGCCAGCACCTTACTAGACGCCTCCTACGAGCAGTACTTC

v_call: TRBV21-1
d_call: -
j_call: TRBJ2-6
clone_size: -
cdr3_aa: CASKTGGAGANGLTF
cdr3_nt: TGTGCCAGCAAGACAGGGGGGGCTGGGGCCAACGGCCTGACTTTC

v_call: TRBV6-1
d_call: TRBD1
j_call: TRBJ1-2
clone_size: few
cdr3_aa: CASRDRSNYGYTF
cdr3_nt: TGTGCCAGCAGGGACAGGTCCAACTATGGCTACACCTTC

v_call: TRBV6-5
d_call: TRBD1
j_call: TRBJ1-5
clone_size: -
cdr3_aa: CASSSTGNHNQPQHF
cdr3_nt: TGTGCCAGCAGTTCGACAGGGAACCACAATCAGCCCCAGCATTTT

v_call: TRBV25-1
d_call: -
j_call: TRBJ2-3
clone_size: -
cdr3_aa: CASNPSRGGISDTQYF
cdr3_nt: TGTGCCAGCAACCCCTCCCGTGGCGGGATCTCAGATACGCAGTATTTT

v_call: TRBV5-4
d_call: -
j_call: TRBJ1-3
clone_size: -
cdr3_aa: CASSFPDRTTGNTIYF
cdr3_nt: TGTGCCAGCAGCTTTCCCGACAGGACCACTGGAAACACCATATATTTT

v_call: TRBV27
d_call: TRBD2
j_call: TRBJ2-2
clone_size: -
cdr3_aa: CASSSASGYTGELFF
cdr3_nt: TGTGCCAGCAGTTCGGCTAGCGGGTACACCGGGGAGCTGTTTTTT

v_call: TRBV18
d_call: TRBD2
j_call: TRBJ2-1
clone_size: -
cdr3_aa: CASSPPGSGRIYNEQFF
cdr3_nt: TGTGCCAGCTCACCACCGGGTAGCGGGAGAATCTACAATGAGCAGTTCTTC

v_call: TRBV15
d_call: TRBD1
j_call: TRBJ1-6
clone_size: -
cdr3_aa: CATSRDRRTGLPHRTGNSPLHF
cdr3_nt: TGTGCCACCAGCAGAGACCGAAGGACAGGCCTTCCCCACCGCACAGGGAATTCACCCCTCCACTTT

v_call: TRBV6-6
d_call: -
j_call: TRBJ1-1
clone_size: -
cdr3_aa: CASRLERIEAFF
cdr3_nt: TGTGCCAGCAGGCTTGAGAGAATTGAAGCTTTCTTT

v_call: TRBV6-1
d_call: -
j_call: TRBJ1-2
clone_size: -
cdr3_aa: CASTVQPGGGYTF
cdr3_nt: TGTGCCAGCACGGTACAGCCCGGGGGTGGCTACACCTTC

v_call: TRBV18
d_call: -
j_call: TRBJ2-1
clone_size: once
cdr3_aa: CASSPTANLNEQFF
cdr3_nt: TGTGCCAGCTCACCAACAGCCAATCTCAATGAGCAGTTCTTC

v_call: TRBV19
d_call: TRBD2
j_call: TRBJ2-3
clone_size: -
cdr3_aa: CASSGVGGRAVGTDTQYF
cdr3_nt: TGTGCCAGTAGCGGTGTCGGCGGGAGGGCCGTTGGCACAGATACGCAGTATTTT

v_call: TRBV29-1
d_call: TRBD1
j_call: TRBJ2-5
clone_size: -
cdr3_aa: CSVWGQGFQETQYF
cdr3_nt: TGCAGCGTCTGGGGACAGGGGTTCCAAGAGACCCAGTACTTC

v_call: TRBV5-6
d_call: TRBD2
j_call: TRBJ2-1
clone_size: -
cdr3_aa: CASSPYLAGVYNEQFF
cdr3_nt: TGTGCCAGCAGCCCGTATCTAGCGGGGGTCTACAATGAGCAGTTCTTC

v_call: TRBV5-1
d_call: TRBD2
j_call: TRBJ2-3
clone_size: -
cdr3_aa: CASSISGGLRTDTQYF
cdr3_nt: TGCGCCAGCAGCATAAGCGGGGGGCTCCGCACAGATACGCAGTATTTT

v_call: TRBV19
d_call: -
j_call: TRBJ2-3
clone_size: -
cdr3_aa: CASSMGGTGQHF
cdr3_nt: TGTGCCAGTAGTATGGGGGGGACAGGCCAACATTTT

v_call: TRBV27
d_call: -
j_call: TRBJ1-3
clone_size: -
cdr3_aa: CASSPYPQGYSGNTIYF
cdr3_nt: TGTGCCAGCAGTCCCTATCCCCAGGGATACTCTGGAAACACCATATATTTT

v_call: TRBV4-3
d_call: -
j_call: TRBJ1-2
clone_size: -
cdr3_aa: CASSQDGLKGDGYTF
cdr3_nt: TGCGCCAGCAGCCAAGACGGCCTAAAAGGGGATGGCTACACCTTC

v_call: TRBV11-2
d_call: TRBD2
j_call: TRBJ2-5
clone_size: -
cdr3_aa: CASSLRGTSGKGGQETQYF
cdr3_nt: TGTGCCAGCAGCCTAAGAGGGACTAGCGGGAAGGGAGGGCAAGAGACCCAGTACTTC

v_call: TRBV5-1
d_call: -
j_call: TRBJ2-1
clone_size: few
cdr3_aa: CASTPKIGGPTNEQFF
cdr3_nt: TGCGCCAGCACGCCCAAGATAGGGGGACCTACGAATGAGCAGTTCTTC

v_call: TRBV15
d_call: TRBD2
j_call: TRBJ2-2
clone_size: -
cdr3_aa: CATSPASGDTGELFF
cdr3_nt: TGTGCCACCAGCCCCGCTAGCGGGGACACCGGGGAGCTGTTTTTT

v_call: TRBV10-3
d_call: TRBD2
j_call: TRBJ2-7
clone_size: few
cdr3_aa: CAISGTSPFEQYF
cdr3_nt: TGTGCCATCAGTGGGACTAGCCCTTTTGAGCAGTACTTC

v_call: TRBV19
d_call: TRBD1
j_call: TRBJ1-1
clone_size: -
cdr3_aa: CASSMGQGNTEAFF
cdr3_nt: TGTGCCAGTAGTATGGGACAGGGGAACACTGAAGCTTTCTTT

v_call: TRBV6-5
d_call: -
j_call: TRBJ2-2
clone_size: once
cdr3_aa: CAIRRSNTGELFF
cdr3_nt: TGTGCCATTAGGAGATCGAACACCGGGGAGCTGTTTTTT

v_call: TRBV7-9
d_call: TRBD2
j_call: TRBJ2-3
clone_size: -
cdr3_aa: CSGGVSTDTQYF
cdr3_nt: TGTTCCGGGGGGGTAAGCACAGATACGCAGTATTTT

v_call: TRBV30
d_call: TRBD1
j_call: TRBJ1-4
clone_size: -
cdr3_aa: CAWSSHRGLGNEKLFF
cdr3_nt: TGTGCCTGGAGTTCCCATAGGGGGCTCGGGAATGAAAAACTGTTTTTT

v_call: TRBV10-1
d_call: -
j_call: TRBJ2-3
clone_size: -
cdr3_aa: CASNGGIGTQYF
cdr3_nt: TGCGCCAGCAATGGGGGGATTGGTACGCAGTATTTT

v_call: TRBV5-1
d_call: -
j_call: TRBJ2-7
clone_size: -
cdr3_aa: CASSWGGGVRLPREQYF
cdr3_nt: TGCGCCAGCAGCTGGGGTGGCGGGGTTCGGCTTCCTCGGGAGCAGTACTTC

v_call: TRBV7-2
d_call: TRBD2
j_call: TRBJ2-5
clone_size: -
cdr3_aa: CASSLAGTRETQYF
cdr3_nt: TGTGCCAGCAGCTTAGCCGGGACTAGAGAGACCCAGTACTTC

v_call: TRBV9
d_call: -
j_call: TRBJ2-7
clone_size: -
cdr3_aa: CASSPTGLGLYEQYF
cdr3_nt: TGTGCCAGCAGCCCAACGGGACTTGGCCTCTACGAGCAGTACTTC

v_call: TRBV5-6
d_call: TRBD1
j_call: TRBJ1-2
clone_size: -
cdr3_aa: CASSLAGTGVYGYTF
cdr3_nt: TGTGCCAGCAGCTTGGCCGGGACAGGGGTCTATGGCTACACCTTC

v_call: TRBV6-1
d_call: TRBD2
j_call: TRBJ2-2
clone_size: -
cdr3_aa: CASSVAGGTVGELFF
cdr3_nt: TGTGCCAGCAGTGTAGCGGGAGGGACGGTTGGGGAGCTGTTTTTT

v_call: TRBV27
d_call: TRBD2
j_call: TRBJ2-1
clone_size: -
cdr3_aa: CASSVSGGSSYNEQFF
cdr3_nt: TGTGCCAGCAGTGTTAGCGGGGGGAGCTCCTACAATGAGCAGTTCTTC

v_call: TRBV2
d_call: -
j_call: TRBJ2-7
clone_size: -
cdr3_aa: CASRTNVRLYEQYF
cdr3_nt: TGTGCCAGCAGGACTAACGTACGCCTCTACGAGCAGTACTTC